This T cell receptor beta chain was observed in a study of T cell repertoires in cytomegalovirus infection. V shed 3 bases and J shed 6 bases, with 14 bases lying between them. CDR3 length: 15 amino acids. The germline CDR1 and CDR2 sequences are LGHDT and YNNKEL (reference sequence). Each CDR3 protein is one row after TCRdb ran MiXCR on the reads. The data show approximately 500,000 distinct CDR3 sequences, approximately 11% seen once. This receptor was obtained from a human donor in good health (CMV status not recorded). Some clones in this sample may be carry-over from other donors' samples. The genes are TRBV3-1 and TRBJ2-2; D assignment may be TRBD1 or TRBD2 (5 bases each). Material for sequencing was PBMCs. CDR3 loop: CASSHEGPAAGELFF. The CDR3 DNA reads as TGTGCCAGCAGCCATGAGGGACCTGCGGCCGGGGAGCTGTTTTTT.